This T cell receptor beta chain was profiled in a study of T cell responses to AZD1222 COVID-19 vaccine. Study-level information: It was second doses at about 4 or about 12 weeks that were pooled.

Trimming cost V 1 base and J 7 bases, with 16 bases left between them. CDR1 and CDR2 from the germline V gene are SGHAT and FQNNGV. CDR3 length: 15 residues. Measured with immunoSEQ multiplex PCR; TCRdb has only the in-frame clones, and not every one. Of about 120,000 clones in the sample, around nine tenths were seen once. General study results and limits: Across the whole spike, CD4 TCRs peaked at regions 160-218 and 743-854. Scientists sampled the repertoires only once the peak T cell response had passed. Baseline testing showed seropositivity in only six or seven AZD1222 recipients.

The sample holds one count of this clone. What it recognizes is unknown. The specimen comprised peripheral blood, sampled on day 0 of AZD1222 vaccination. V is TRBV11-2 and J is TRBJ1-2; D is perhaps TRBD1 (5 bases). The sequence was obtained from an adult in good health. The CDR3 nucleotides read TGTGCCAGCAGCTTAGGGGGCAGGCTCTCGGGTGGCTACACCTTC. It translates to CASSLGGRLSGGYTF.